This passage covers 5 T cell receptor beta chains from one sample sequenced in a study of beta chain features in type 1 diabetes. Expressed TCRB transcripts were sequenced because the isolated RNA had all been reverse transcribed beforehand. Libraries were prepared by immunoSEQ multiplex PCR; TCRdb keeps only in-frame clonotypes and omits some of them. The data contain under 200,000 clones, about 7.3% of them singletons. Sequenced material: central memory CD4+ T cells from blood. All receptors come from a man younger than 35 in good health.

The rearrangement uses TRBV7-9 and TRBJ2-5; D gene ambiguous. The CDR3 has 14 amino acids. Trimming pared 4 bases from V and 5 bases from J, leaving 14 bases between. Germline lookup yields CDR1 SEHNR and CDR2 FQNEAQ (reference sequence). The CDR3 sequence: CASSSYPNGETQYF. DNA of the CDR3: TGTGCCAGCAGCTCCTACCCCAACGGGGAGACCCAGTACTTC.

J is TRBJ1-3 and V is TRBV28; no reliable D call. The V and J ends lost 3 bases and 4 bases respectively, with 7 bases between them. Germline values: CDR1 MDHEN, CDR2 SYDVKM. The CDR3 is made up of 13 amino acids. CDR3 nucleotide sequence: TGTGCCAGCAGTTTCCCTACCGGAAACACCATATATTTT. It translates to CASSFPTGNTIYF.

The sample holds many counts of this clone. The rearrangement joins TRBV7-2 to TRBJ1-1, with D tentatively TRBD1 (5 bases). The CDR3 is 13 amino acids. Per the germline V gene, CDR1 is SGHTA and CDR2 is FQGNSA. Trimming left V 1 base short and J 7 bases short, with 10 bases between. Here the CDR3 reads CASSLVRGSEAFF. The CDR3 DNA reads as TGTGCCAGCAGCTTAGTCCGGGGGAGTGAAGCTTTCTTT.

This clone showed up many times. This chain connects TRBV7-2 to TRBJ1-1; TRBD1 matches 9 bases. V lost 5 bases and J lost 5; bases outside the gene matches: 9. The CDR3 length is 15 residues. The germline gives CDR1 SGHTA, CDR2 FQGNSA. The CDR3 DNA sequence: TGTGCCAGCAGCCCCACGACAGGGGGGTTTACTGAAGCTTTCTTT. Amino acid sequence: CASSPTTGGFTEAFF.

V usage is TRBV18 and J usage is TRBJ1-2; 7 bases line up with TRBD1. The CDR3 is made up of 16 amino acids. The ends lost 3 bases at V and 0 bases at J; junction bases unmatched: 7. Germline V gene data show CDR1 as KGHSH and CDR2 as LQKENI. The CDR3 loop reads CASSPPGTAANYGYTF. CDR3 sequence (DNA): TGTGCCAGCTCACCTCCCGGGACAGCCGCTAACTATGGCTACACCTTC.